This TCR beta chain was obtained from a study of cytomegalovirus exposure and HLA in healthy donors. Turning to the study itself: The 90 to 150 validation repertoires, a later analysis reported, used the same platform as the 600 to 850 repertoires from the first cohort. Findings and caveats of the study: Cytomegalovirus status was reportedly diagnosed by the classifier with high specificity and sensitivity. Cytomegalovirus-associated status was assigned to more than 150 TCR beta chains.

On this clone itself: Its antigen remains unidentified.

Sequenced by immunoSEQ multiplex PCR; TCRdb stores in-frame clones only, minus some. The table includes some 68,000 clones, around 95% detected once. The donors were members of the roughly 130-subject validation cohort (separate from the roughly 680-subject first cohort). CDR3 length: 15 amino acids. The V and J ends lost 0 bases and 5 bases respectively, with 14 bases between them. The germline CDR1 and CDR2 sequences are LNHNV and YYDKDF (reference sequence). The J gene is TRBJ2-7, the V gene TRBV15, with D perhaps matching TRBD1 (5 bases). The sequence was collected from a man aged 18-30 years in good health and CMV-seronegative. The sequencing sample was made of PBMCs. Here the CDR3 reads CATSREPNRYNEQYF. In DNA, the CDR3 is TGTGCCACCAGCAGAGAACCAAACAGGTATAACGAGCAGTACTTC.